Listed here is a single TCR beta chain. What it binds is unknown. The data originate from a study of long-term antiretroviral therapy in people with HIV. Study conclusions and caveats: Diversity went up after ART and still fell short of transplant donor controls.

The study drew at least one pre-ART and at least two post-ART PBMC samples from every donor. Cryopreserved PBMC, at roughly 0.85-11 million per sample, were present before DNA extraction. immunoSEQ v3.0 was run at survey level. Some clones are missing from TCRdb's copy, which holds only in-frame ones; the method was immunoSEQ multiplex PCR. The repertoire has around 30,000 clones, about 95% of them found once; the top ten carry roughly 2.3%. The V segment lost 6 bases and the J segment 4 bases; nucleotides outside the gene matches: 7. This CDR3 has 15 amino acids. The V gene's germline CDR1 is MGHDK and CDR2 SYGVNS.

The input for sequencing was unsorted PBMCs, taken roughly 6.9 years after starting antiretroviral therapy. The receptor comes from a man aged 25 to 40 with HIV. V usage is TRBV25-1 and J usage is TRBJ1-2, with 11 nucleotides matching TRBD1. The CDR3 here is CASRSDRGPSYGYTF. For the CDR3, the DNA is TGTGCCAGCAGGTCGGACAGGGGGCCGAGCTATGGCTACACCTTC.